These T cell receptor beta chains were read from a single sample in a study of CD8 T cells in ankylosing spondylitis. TCRdb reprocessed the 5' RACE reads with MiXCR, giving one entry per CDR3 protein. The table lists about 220,000 distinct CDR3 sequences, around 7.9% of them singletons. Source material: blood, either unsorted or a sorted T cell fraction (not recorded which). Source of these receptors: a male donor with ankylosing spondylitis. CDR3s include the opening cysteine and the closing phenylalanine or tryptophan. Each record gives: J gene, clone size, V gene, D gene, CDR3 protein, CDR3 DNA. The D gene is left open where the match is weak. Not all rows give a size; the values are once, few, many and, for expanded clones, a class.

TRBJ2-1	.	TRBV29-1	.	CSVEDNEQFF	TGCAGCGTTGAGGACAATGAGCAGTTCTTC
TRBJ2-1	many	TRBV11-2	TRBD2	CASKGLAVEQFF	TGTGCCAGCAAAGGACTAGCCGTTGAGCAGTTCTTC
TRBJ2-1	.	TRBV4-1	TRBD2	CANSQRTSHDEQFF	TGCGCCAACAGCCAACGGACTAGCCACGATGAGCAGTTCTTC
TRBJ2-3	.	TRBV27	.	CASSPGIGPDTQYF	TGTGCCAGCAGTCCTGGCATAGGGCCAGATACGCAGTATTTT
TRBJ2-4	.	TRBV7-2	.	CASSPIRVGRNIQYF	TGTGCCAGCAGCCCGATCCGGGTGGGTAGAAACATTCAGTACTTC
TRBJ2-3	many	TRBV5-1	.	CASSGLSDTQYF	TGCGCCAGCAGTGGTTTATCAGATACGCAGTATTTT
TRBJ2-7	many	TRBV20-1	TRBD1	CSARDRDSGYEQYF	TGCAGTGCTAGAGACCGGGACAGCGGCTACGAGCAGTACTTC
TRBJ2-1	.	TRBV28	.	CASSLWTGRNTEQFF	TGTGCCAGCAGTTTATGGACAGGGAGGAATACTGAGCAGTTCTTC
TRBJ2-5	many	TRBV6-1	TRBD2	CASSPAGTSWETQYF	TGTGCCAGCAGTCCCGCCGGGACTAGCTGGGAGACCCAGTACTTC
TRBJ2-7	many	TRBV5-1	TRBD1	CASSLSGTGGSEQYF	TGCGCCAGCAGCTTGTCGGGGACAGGGGGATCGGAGCAGTACTTC
TRBJ1-1	many	TRBV6-2/TRBV6-3	.	CASSYEGWTEAFF	TGTGCCAGCAGTTACGAGGGGTGGACTGAAGCTTTCTTT
TRBJ2-5	few	TRBV5-6	TRBD2	CASSSRGKTSGQETQYF	TGTGCCAGCAGCTCCCGGGGGAAGACTAGCGGACAAGAGACCCAGTACTTC
TRBJ2-7	many	TRBV20-1	.	CSARDPVGVGDEQYF	TGCAGTGCTAGAGACCCCGTCGGTGTAGGGGACGAGCAGTACTTC
TRBJ2-3	many	TRBV4-1	TRBD2	CASSQALAAADTQYF	TGCGCCAGCAGCCAAGCTCTAGCGGCAGCAGATACGCAGTATTTT
TRBJ1-6	many	TRBV6-1	TRBD1	CASSTTGVRSPLHF	TGTGCCAGCAGTACGACAGGGGTGCGTTCACCCCTCCACTTT
TRBJ2-1	.	TRBV10-1	TRBD2	CASSERASGNNEQFF	TGCGCCAGCAGTGAGCGGGCTAGCGGGAACAATGAGCAGTTCTTC
TRBJ2-7	many	TRBV7-9	.	CASSLVAVRYEQYF	TGTGCCAGCAGCTTAGTAGCGGTGCGCTACGAGCAGTACTTC
TRBJ1-1	many	TRBV12-3/TRBV12-4	.	CASSLKGVNTEAFF	TGTGCCAGCAGTTTAAAAGGGGTGAACACTGAAGCTTTCTTT